This TCR beta chain was sequenced during a study of human CD8 memory T cell subsets. Sequencing libraries of TCR beta were made by UMI-labeled 5' RACE. Reanalyzing the 5' RACE reads, TCRdb keeps one entry per CDR3 protein, without DNA. The sample has roughly 7,700 distinct CDR3 sequences; the top ten hold 20%. Germline V gene data show CDR1 as MNHNY and CDR2 as SVGAGI (reference sequence). CDR3 length: 14 residues. Study results and caveats: T cells showing similarly high diversity were the stem-like memory and precursor exhausted cells, not the effector memory cells. By Chao1 estimates, precursor exhausted T cells appeared less diverse than stem-like memory T cells.

On this clonotype itself: Antigen: not known.

In each subset, RNA was taken from duplicate vials, each of 150,000 sorted CD8+ T cells. The sequence came from a human donor in good health. The chain joins TRBV6-6 to TRBJ2-7; the TRBD1 assignment by TCRdb is unverifiable without DNA. Sequenced material: CD8+ T cells from PBMCs. This chain's CDR3 is CASSTGQGGYEQYF.